This T cell receptor beta chain was captured in a study of OX40 agonist ivuxolimab in advanced cancers. A note on this clone: Its antigen is as yet unknown.

The CDR3 runs 20 residues. General study points: At 0.1 to 3.0 mg/kg, clonal expansion of CD4+ and CD8+ blood T cells had occurred by week 6. Some nonresponders likewise displayed low normalized T-cell clonal expansion.

The protocol was immunoSEQ multiplex PCR, while the TCRdb copy is restricted to in-frame clones and leaves out a portion. The profile shows about 77,000 clones, 80% to 90% of them singletons. This sequence originates from an adult with an advanced solid tumor such as melanoma, head and neck, liver or kidney cancer. V is TRBV21-1 and J is TRBJ2-1; whether TRBD2, the table's D call, matches the DNA was not checked. TRBV21-1 is given as a pseudogene. Sequenced here: CD4+ or CD8+ T cells sorted from blood, sampled in a trial of the OX40 agonist ivuxolimab. CDR3 sequence reads: CASSMDGEFLAGGALNEQFF. CDR3 nucleotide sequence: TGTGCCAGCAGCATGGACGGGGAATTTTTAGCGGGGGGCGCTTTGAATGAGCAGTTCTTC.